This T cell receptor beta chain is drawn from a study of molecular identifiers for immune sequencing clone quantification (dated by TCRdb to the late 2010s). Background on the whole study: For a replicate experiment, the RNA from either approximately 20,000 or 98,000 naive CD8 T cells was divided into five aliquots, and four of those aliquots went on to sequencing. The study was a methods study using CD8 T cells to benchmark molecular-identifier clustering-based TCR repertoire sequencing (MIDCIRS) and TCR RNA copy counting.

Here is what the overall study found, with its caveats: The naive libraries included spiked-in Jurkat TCR RNA (10 copies' worth), and this Jurkat TCR RNA is not part of the donor repertoire. About three recovered TCR RNA copies per cell were obtained by modeling, versus about 9 by digital PCR, implying a capture efficiency of around 28%. When barcode sub-clustering was omitted, TCR diversity was inflated by chimeric consensus sequences, with chimeras reaching as high as 47%. Highly expanded clone sizes could be underestimated because identical TCR molecules may share a barcode. In CMV-specific effector cells, clones with more than 20 RNA copies contained over 97% of molecules, whereas in naive cells such clones contained under 1% of molecules. Even against a background of about a million naive CD8 T cells, spiked-in Jurkat TCR RNA amounting to a single cell's worth was reported to be detectable.

Naive CD8 T cell libraries were made from about 21,000 to 970,000 sorted cells using 10%, 30% or 50% of purified RNA. On a BD FACSAria II, naive CD8 T cells were FACS-sorted as CD8+CD4-CCR7+CD45RA+ and collected into RLT Plus buffer. To test detection sensitivity, Jurkat RNA equivalent to more than 9 TCR copies was spiked into samples of about 17,000-1,100,000 naive CD8 T cells. CD8 T cells were enriched using RosetteSep CD8+ T Cell Enrichment Cocktail and Ficoll-Paque, and the enriched cells then underwent ACK red cell lysis. Receptor libraries were prepared by PCR. Sequencer: Illumina HiSeq 4000. Bulk TCR libraries were made following a previously described method, with the TCR primers given in Table S5. The Qiagen AllPrep DNA/RNA kit was used to purify total RNA. Reads from multiple sequencing runs of the same library were pooled before analysis. Per the authors' processing: Reads were retained only if the reads had an exact TCR constant sequence, and the retained reads were trimmed to 150 nt and grouped according to their 12-nt molecular barcodes. Reads inside each barcode group were sub-clustered using a 15% Levenshtein threshold, and a quality-weighted consensus sequence was constructed for each RNA molecule. Non-functional sequences were filtered out, along with any lower-count sequence sitting one edit away from another sequence. Based on a fit of two negative binomial distributions, barcode sub-clusters having less than 20% of the maximum read count were discarded. TCRdb itself trimmed the public reads at Q25 with fastp, ran MiXCR and retained productive beta chains. Each entry is one CDR3 protein sequence, shown with its most common DNA and genes. The V and J calls here are based on TCRdb, not the publication. The sample table shows 70,000 to 90,000 distinct CDR3 sequences, and 21% are seen once. The ten most abundant clones make up 0.85% to 1.2% of the sample.

The CDR1 and CDR2 encoded by the germline V gene are SGHTA and FQGNSA. Taken from cysteine to phenylalanine, the CDR3 has 14 residues. Solely the CDR3 DNA is kept, with 42 bases framed from the first base. V is cut by 0 bases and J by 4 bases, and the space between the germline ends is 6 bases. This clonotype was seen at least ten times. The antigen it recognizes is unknown. No base-level quality is on record; no much larger clone is a single base apart. Here the chain combines TRBV7-2 and TRBJ2-2; the D gene remains uncertain. The receptor comes from a human donor in good health. Some libraries in this study had Jurkat cell RNA spiked in. Sequencing used naive CD8+ T cells from blood, with Jurkat cell RNA spiked in. The sample's cell subset or site label, in plain terms: FACS-sorted CD8+CD4-CCR7+CD45RA+ naive T cells. The CDR3 protein: CASSLATTTGELFF. The bases are TGTGCCAGCAGCTTAGCCACCACCACCGGGGAGCTGTTTTTT.